This T cell receptor beta chain was recovered during a study of shared clonotypes between healthy human individuals. Study findings and constraints: Sorted-subset sequencing, rarefaction showed, was incomplete despite large depth.

Details on this clone: Its antigen is not known. This specimen includes other DNA sequences encoding the same CDR3.

The method was immunoSEQ multiplex PCR; TCRdb's version includes in-frame clones alone and lacks a portion of them. The repertoire holds fewer than 3 million clones, with less than 95% as singletons. This clonotype was obtained from a man younger than 35 in good health. Some clones in this sample may be carry-over from other donors' samples. The sequencing input was naive CD4+ T cells from PBMCs. This sample's subset: CD45RA+ positively selected.

CDR3 nucleotide sequence: TGTGCCAGTAGTATCTCCGGGGCCGATACGCAGTATTTT. Protein sequence: CASSISGADTQYF. The chain couples TRBV19 to TRBJ2-3, with D perhaps TRBD1 or TRBD2 (5 bases each). CDR3 length equals 13 residues. V lost 3 bases and J 6 bases, leaving 10 bases between the germline ends. Germline V gene sequence: CDR1 LNHDA, CDR2 SQIVND (reference sequence). The variable domain in full, with the rest retrieved from reference TRBV19 and TRBJ2-3, is DGGITQSPKYLFRKEGQNVTLSCEQNLNHDAMYWYRQDPGQGLRLIYYSQIVNDFQKGDIAEGYSVSREKKESFPLTVTSAQKNPTAFYLCASSISGADTQYFGPGTRLTVL.